This entry lists 21 T cell receptor beta chains sequenced from one sample in a study of blood T cell repertoires in COVID-19. Using immunoSEQ multiplex PCR, the repertoire was profiled, and TCRdb retains in-frame clones only, with some absent. Among about 76,000 clones listed, 70% to 90% were seen once. Sequencing was carried out using peripheral blood. These receptors were obtained from a human donor in a cohort sampled during active COVID-19.

The genes are TRBV14 and TRBJ2-3; TRBD1 is a possible D gene (6 bases). V shed 6 bases and J shed 4 bases, with 14 bases lying between them. Germline lookup yields CDR1 SGHDN and CDR2 FVKESK. The CDR3 is 14 amino acids. The CDR3 protein is CASRSPGVADTQYF. The CDR3 DNA is TGTGCCAGCAGATCCCCAGGGGTGGCAGATACGCAGTATTTT.

This chain links TRBV7-9 with TRBJ2-7, with D possibly TRBD2 on 6 matching bases. Per germline, CDR1 SEHNR and CDR2 FQNEAQ (reference sequence). The CDR3 is 14 residues long. The ends were cut back, 7 bases at V and 4 bases at J, with 17 bases in the middle. The CDR3 nucleotides are TGTGCCAGCACCCAGGGAGGACCGGGGTACGAGCAGTACTTC. It specifies CASTQGGPGYEQYF.

The rearrangement uses TRBV11-2 and TRBJ2-5; 14 bases line up with TRBD2. CDR1 and CDR2 (germline): SGHAT, FQNNGV. Trimming removed 5 bases from V and 4 bases from J; junction bases left unmatched: 6. This CDR3 comprises 16 residues. CDR3 protein: CASSRLAGGPSETQYF. CDR3 in DNA: TGTGCCAGCAGCCGACTAGCGGGAGGGCCTTCAGAGACCCAGTACTTC. Full variable domain (outside the CDR3, taken from reference TRBV11-2 and TRBJ2-5): EAGVAQSPRYKIIEKRQSVAFWCNPISGHATLYWYQQILGQGPKLLIQFQNNGVVDDSQLPKDRFSAERLKGVDSTLKIQPAKLEDSAVYLCASSRLAGGPSETQYFGPGTRLLVL.

This sequence joins TRBV10-1 and TRBJ1-4; tentative D call: TRBD1 (5 bases). This CDR3 is 15 amino acids long. Germline V gene data show CDR1 as WNHNN and CDR2 as SYGVQD (reference sequence). Trimming shortened V by 5 bases and J by 0 bases, and 10 bases separated the two germline ends. As DNA, the CDR3 is TGCGCCAGCAGTACAGGATCAACAACTAATGAAAAACTGTTTTTT. Its translation is CASSTGSTTNEKLFF.

The CDR3 region is CASSPRDRQINEQFF. DNA for the CDR3: TGTGCCAGCAGCCCGAGGGACAGGCAGATCAATGAGCAGTTCTTC. V and J are TRBV9 and TRBJ2-1; 8 bases match TRBD1. The germline V gene has CDR1 SGDLS and CDR2 YYNGEE. J gave up 6 bases and V 4 bases, and 9 bases lay outside the gene matches. The CDR3 is made up of 15 amino acids.

The chain uses TRBV15 and TRBJ2-1; tentatively, D is TRBD1 (6 bases). Trimming took off 0 bases at V and 10 bases at J, with 13 bases between the two ends. Germline CDR1 is LNHNV and CDR2 is YYDKDF (reference sequence). CDR3 size: 14 residues. Here the CDR3 reads CATSRDGGTGEQFF. In DNA, the CDR3 is TGTGCCACCAGCAGAGATGGGGGCACGGGAGAGCAGTTCTTC.

The chain carries TRBV4-1 and TRBJ2-7; no firm D call. CDR3 size: 14 residues. Germline V lookup: CDR1 MGHRA, CDR2 YSYEKL. The germline V and J ends were trimmed by 0 bases and 3 bases, with 9 bases remaining between them. The CDR3 spells CASSQDLRVYEQYF. Written as DNA, the CDR3 is TGCGCCAGCAGCCAAGATTTACGAGTCTACGAGCAGTACTTC.

This chain connects TRBV5-1 to TRBJ2-7; tentative D call: TRBD1 (6 bases). The CDR3 is 13 amino acids. V lost 0 bases, J lost 2 bases, and 6 bases lay in between. Germline V lookup: CDR1 SGHRS, CDR2 YFSETQ. CDR3 sequence reads: CASSLDRAYEQYF. The CDR3 coding sequence is TGCGCCAGCAGCTTGGACAGGGCCTACGAGCAGTACTTC. Full variable domain (remainder filled in from reference TRBV5-1 and TRBJ2-7): KAGVTQTPRYLIKTRGQQVTLSCSPISGHRSVSWYQQTPGQGLQFLFEYFSETQRNKGNFPGRFSGRQFSNSRSEMNVSTLELGDSALYLCASSLDRAYEQYFGPGTRLTVT.

About this clone: A read error may account for a junction end that differs from germline. The rearrangement joins TRBV7-2 to TRBJ2-2; a weak D match, TRBD2 (6 bases). Germline V CDR1 and CDR2: SGHTA, FQGNSA. The CDR3 contains 18 residues. CDR3 residues: CASSLSWGRRTNIGELFF. In DNA, the CDR3 is TGTGCCAGCAGCTTAAGTTGGGGGAGGCGAACGAACATCGGGGAGCTGTTTTTT.

This chain connects TRBV4-1 to TRBJ2-7, with D maybe TRBD1 (6 bases). V dropped 3 bases and J dropped 0 bases, with 18 bases sitting between them. The CDR3 is 17 residues long. The germline V gene encodes CDR1 MGHRA and CDR2 YSYEKL. This CDR3 is CASSHTSQGSSSYEQYF. For the CDR3, the DNA is TGCGCCAGCAGCCACACTTCACAGGGCTCGAGCTCCTACGAGCAGTACTTC.

V gene TRBV5-6 combines with J gene TRBJ2-7, with D uncertain. Trimming took off 4 bases at V and 7 bases at J, with 15 bases between the two ends. Germline lookup yields CDR1 SGHDT and CDR2 YYEEEE. The length of the CDR3 is 13 residues. The CDR3 sequence is CASSHRSTFEQYF. CDR3 DNA: TGTGCCAGCAGCCACCGGAGTACCTTTGAGCAGTACTTC.

The chain has TRBV7-9 and TRBJ2-2; a weak D match, TRBD1 (5 bases). Trimming took 5 bases from V and 5 from J, leaving 9 bases between them. The CDR3 covers 13 residues. Germline V CDR1 and CDR2: SEHNR, FQNEAQ (reference sequence). The CDR3 is CASSRDSTGELFF. The CDR3 coding sequence is TGTGCCAGCAGCCGAGACAGTACCGGGGAGCTGTTTTTT.

The rearrangement links TRBV24-1 to TRBJ2-1; 9 nucleotides agree with TRBD2. The CDR3 contains 16 residues. V shed 1 base, J shed 5 bases, and the junction held 5 bases outside the gene matches. Germline-derived CDR1 and CDR2 are KGHDR and SFDVKD. The CDR3 here is CATSDFGSGSDNEQFF. DNA for the CDR3: TGTGCCACCAGTGATTTCGGTAGCGGGAGTGACAATGAGCAGTTCTTC.

This rearrangement joins TRBV29-1 to TRBJ2-1; 9 positions match TRBD2. In germline, CDR1 is SQVTM, CDR2 ANQGSEA. CDR3 length: 16 residues. Trimming removed 3 bases from V and 3 bases from J; junction bases left unmatched: 9. In DNA form, the CDR3 reads TGCAGCGTTGAGTCGGGGCGGGAGGGTTACTACAATGAGCAGTTCTTC. Protein product: CSVESGREGYYNEQFF.

CDR3 coding DNA: TGTGCCAGCAGCTTGGGACACCAGGACTACGAGCAGTACTTC. Its translation: CASSLGHQDYEQYF. The chain links TRBV7-8 to TRBJ2-7; D is perhaps TRBD1 (6 bases). Germline CDR1 is SGHVS and CDR2 is FQNEAQ. Deletions cut 3 bases from V and 3 bases from J, with 12 bases between. The CDR3 totals 14 residues.

The chain recombines TRBV7-6 with TRBJ1-5; 9 bases are shared with TRBD1. The CDR3 covers 15 residues. CDR1 is SGHVS and CDR2 is FNYEAQ in the germline V gene. Germline trimming cut 1 base from V and 7 bases from J; bases unmatched to any gene: 5. This chain's CDR3 is CASSLGDRDGQPQHF. CDR3 DNA: TGTGCCAGCAGCTTAGGGGACAGGGACGGGCAGCCCCAGCATTTT.

This sequence joins TRBV7-9 and TRBJ2-5, with a possible D match to TRBD2 (6 bases). The CDR3 spans 14 residues. With 6 bases removed from V and 3 bases from J, the gap between germline ends came to 14 bases. Germline CDR1 reads SEHNR; CDR2 reads FQNEAQ (reference sequence). CDR3 coding DNA: TGTGCCAGCAGTCGGGACCCTAGCGAAGAGACCCAGTACTTC. It translates to CASSRDPSEETQYF.

The J gene is TRBJ1-1, the V gene TRBV5-8; D is unresolved. The CDR3 covers 12 residues. CDR1 and CDR2 from the germline V gene are SGHTS and YDEGEE. The V gene lost 4 bases and the J gene lost 5 bases, with 9 bases spanning the gap. The CDR3 loop is CASSGSRTEAFF. DNA for the CDR3: TGTGCCAGCAGCGGCTCCAGGACTGAAGCTTTCTTT.

The CDR3 loop is CASSKGLAGGYEQYF. The CDR3 DNA reads TGTGCCAGCAGCAAGGGACTAGCGGGGGGCTACGAGCAGTACTTC. The chain is built from TRBV21-1 and TRBJ2-7; whether TRBD2, the table's D call, matches the DNA was not checked. TRBV21-1 is a pseudogene locus. The CDR3 is made up of 15 amino acids.

The V call is TRBV18, the J call TRBJ1-4; TRBD1 agrees at 7 bases. Trimming at V came to 3 bases and at J to 1 base, leaving 2 bases not matched to a gene. Per germline, CDR1 KGHSH and CDR2 LQKENI. The CDR3 covers 15 residues. In DNA form, the CDR3 reads TGTGCCAGCTCACCGACAGGGATAACTAATGAAAAACTGTTTTTT. Its translation: CASSPTGITNEKLFF.

The rearrangement links TRBV5-1 to TRBJ2-3; 11 bases agree with TRBD1. The CDR3 runs to 18 residues. The trim removed 0 bases at V and 0 bases at J, leaving 6 bases unmatched. Germline CDR1 and CDR2: SGHRS and YFSETQ. CDR3 in amino acids: CASSLAGQGASSTDTQYF. CDR3 coding DNA: TGCGCCAGCAGCTTGGCCGGACAGGGGGCGTCTAGCACAGATACGCAGTATTTT.